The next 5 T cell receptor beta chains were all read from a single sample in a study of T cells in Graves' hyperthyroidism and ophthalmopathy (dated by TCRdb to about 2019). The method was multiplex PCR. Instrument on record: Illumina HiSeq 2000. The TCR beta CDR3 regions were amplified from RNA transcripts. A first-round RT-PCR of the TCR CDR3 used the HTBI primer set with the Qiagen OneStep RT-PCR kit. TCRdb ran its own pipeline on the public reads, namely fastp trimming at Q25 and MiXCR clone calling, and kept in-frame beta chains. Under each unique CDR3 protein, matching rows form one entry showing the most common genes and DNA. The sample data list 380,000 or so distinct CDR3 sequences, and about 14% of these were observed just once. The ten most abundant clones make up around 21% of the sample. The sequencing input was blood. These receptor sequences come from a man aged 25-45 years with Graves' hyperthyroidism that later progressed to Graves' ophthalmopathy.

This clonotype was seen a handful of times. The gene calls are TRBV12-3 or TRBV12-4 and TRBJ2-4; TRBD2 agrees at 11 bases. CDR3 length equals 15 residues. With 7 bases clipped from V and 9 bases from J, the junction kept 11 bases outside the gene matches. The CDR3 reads CASTLAGALETIQYF. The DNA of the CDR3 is TGTGCCAGCACACTAGCGGGGGCCCTGGAGACCATTCAGTACTTC.

For the CDR3, the DNA is TGTGCCAGCAGCCCGCTAGCGGGACCTCAATACAATGAGCAGTTCTTC. Its protein is CASSPLAGPQYNEQFF. V and J are TRBV7-6 and TRBJ2-1; 9 nucleotides align to TRBD2. CDR1 is SGHVS and CDR2 is FNYEAQ in the germline V gene. Trimming at V came to 5 bases and at J to 4 bases, leaving 9 bases not matched to a gene. This CDR3 has 16 residues.

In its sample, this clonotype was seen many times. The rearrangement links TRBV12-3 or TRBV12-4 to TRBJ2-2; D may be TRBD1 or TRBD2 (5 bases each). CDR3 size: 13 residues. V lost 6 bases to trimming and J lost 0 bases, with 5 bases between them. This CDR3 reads CASRGANTGELFF. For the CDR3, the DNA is TGTGCCAGCAGGGGGGCGAACACCGGGGAGCTGTTTTTT.

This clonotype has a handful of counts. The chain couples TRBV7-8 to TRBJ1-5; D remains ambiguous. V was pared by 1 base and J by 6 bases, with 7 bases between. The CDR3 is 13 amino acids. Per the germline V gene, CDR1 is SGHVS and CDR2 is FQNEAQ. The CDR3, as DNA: TGTGCCAGCAGCTTAGTCGAAGGTCAGCCCCAGCATTTT. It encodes CASSLVEGQPQHF.

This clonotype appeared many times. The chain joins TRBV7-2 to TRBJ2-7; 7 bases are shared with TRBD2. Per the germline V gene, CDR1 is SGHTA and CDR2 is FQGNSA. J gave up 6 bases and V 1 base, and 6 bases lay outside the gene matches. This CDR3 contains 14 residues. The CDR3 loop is CASSLDSSGVEQYF. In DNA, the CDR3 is TGTGCCAGCAGCTTAGACTCAAGCGGGGTCGAGCAGTACTTC.